The 27 T cell receptor beta chains in this list originate from one sample, sequenced in a study of T cells in Graves' hyperthyroidism and ophthalmopathy. Amplified TCR beta CDR3 regions came from RNA transcripts. The study used the HTBI primer set for a first-round RT-PCR of the TCR CDR3. TCRdb passed the multiplex PCR reads through MiXCR, listing each CDR3 protein once. The data hold under 700,000 distinct CDR3 sequences, with 16% observed a single time. The source material was blood. Source of these receptors: a woman younger than 30 with Graves' hyperthyroidism.

This clonotype was picked up many times. The rearrangement uses TRBV7-2 and TRBJ2-7; 10 bases are a match to TRBD1. The CDR3 runs 14 residues. The V gene's germline CDR1 is SGHTA and CDR2 FQGNSA. With 6 bases clipped from V and 2 bases from J, the junction kept 4 bases outside the gene matches. The CDR3 loop reads CASSKGQGAYEQYF. Here the CDR3 DNA reads TGTGCCAGCAGTAAAGGACAGGGGGCCTACGAGCAGTACTTC.

The CDR3 coding sequence is TGTGCCAGCAGCCAAGATACGGGTACTGGGGCCAACGTCCTGACTTTC. Translation gives CASSQDTGTGANVLTF. This rearrangement joins TRBV4-2 to TRBJ2-6; no firm D call. The V gene lost 0 bases and the J gene lost 2 bases, with 8 bases spanning the gap. CDR1 LGHNA and CDR2 YNFKEQ come from the germline V gene. CDR3 length equals 16 residues.

This clonotype was observed a handful of times. The CDR3 bases are TGTGCCAGCAGTGCAACCGGGATCCGATCCACGGAGACCCAGTACTTC. Protein product: CASSATGIRSTETQYF. J is TRBJ2-5 and V is TRBV2; D is possibly TRBD2 (5 bases). Deletions cut 4 bases from V and 5 bases from J, with 20 bases between. CDR1 is SNHLY and CDR2 is FYNNEI in the germline V gene. The CDR3 contains 16 residues.

This rearrangement joins TRBV12-3 or TRBV12-4 to TRBJ1-1, with 10 nucleotides matching TRBD1. The V and J ends lost 3 bases and 7 bases, in that order; junction bases with no gene match: 2. This CDR3 spans 13 amino acids. DNA of the CDR3: TGTGCCAGCAGTTTGGGACAGGGGATTGAAGCTTTCTTT. This gives the protein CASSLGQGIEAFF.

This clonotype was seen at least ten times. The chain couples TRBV11-3 to TRBJ1-5, with D perhaps TRBD1 (6 bases). Deletions cut 0 bases from V and 0 bases from J, with 12 bases between. Per germline, CDR1 SGHNT and CDR2 YENEEA. The CDR3 length is 17 residues. The chain's CDR3 is CASSLEGGQYSNQPQHF. The CDR3 DNA reads TGTGCCAGCAGCTTAGAAGGGGGACAATATAGCAATCAGCCCCAGCATTTT.

The table lists this clonotype with many counts. The gene calls are TRBV7-2 and TRBJ2-1; weak D call: TRBD2 (5 bases). This CDR3 spans 15 amino acids. V was cut by 5 bases and J by 4 bases, with 15 bases left in between. In germline, CDR1 is SGHTA, CDR2 FQGNSA. The CDR3 region has the DNA TGTGCCAGCAGCCCCGTGAGCGGAGATTACAATGAGCAGTTCTTC. Translated: CASSPVSGDYNEQFF.

The V call is TRBV5-5, the J call TRBJ1-4; possible D gene TRBD1, 5 bases. V was trimmed by 6 bases and J by 0 bases, leaving 15 bases between them. CDR1 is SGHKS and CDR2 is YYEKEE in the germline V gene (reference sequence). This CDR3 has 16 residues. CDR3 sequence reads: CASTMGVVTTNEKLFF. The DNA for the CDR3 is TGTGCCAGCACCATGGGGGTCGTAACAACTAATGAAAAACTGTTTTTT.

This clonotype was counted only a few times. J is TRBJ2-3 and V is TRBV20-1; 9 bases map to TRBD2. After removal of 2 bases from V and 6 bases from J, the junction contained 15 bases not matched to a gene. The CDR3 has 17 amino acids. Germline assignment: CDR1 DFQATT and CDR2 SNEGSKA (reference sequence). CDR3 in amino acids: CSARNLGLAGTDDTQYF. CDR3 nucleotides: TGCAGTGCTAGAAATTTAGGGCTAGCGGGAACTGATGATACGCAGTATTTT.

There are a few counts of this clonotype. CDR3 sequence reads: CASSRTVSSGNTIYF. CDR3 DNA sequence: TGTGCCAGCAGCAGGACAGTTTCCTCTGGAAACACCATATATTTT. The rearrangement uses TRBV3-1 and TRBJ1-3; TRBD1 might be the D (6 bases). Trimming pared 5 bases from V and 0 bases from J, leaving 11 bases between. CDR1 is LGHDT and CDR2 is YNNKEL in the germline V gene (reference sequence). The CDR3 covers 15 residues.

This rearrangement joins TRBV28 to TRBJ2-3, with D tentatively TRBD1 (6 bases). V gave up 5 bases and J gave up 3 bases, with 15 bases separating them. The CDR3 covers 15 residues. Per the germline V gene, CDR1 is MDHEN and CDR2 is SYDVKM. In nucleotides, the CDR3 is TGTGCCAGCAGTCCCCAGGGGATAGGAACAGATACGCAGTATTTT. This encodes CASSPQGIGTDTQYF.

This clonotype was found a few times. The chain employs TRBV12-5 and TRBJ1-5; 8 bases align to TRBD1. After removal of 0 bases from V and 6 bases from J, the junction contained 10 bases not matched to a gene. This CDR3 comprises 17 residues. Germline-derived CDR1 and CDR2 are LGHNT and FRNRAP. DNA for the CDR3: TGTGCTAGTGGTTTGGTATTAGGACAGGGATCTAGTCAGCCCCAGCATTTT. This sequence encodes CASGLVLGQGSSQPQHF.

The chain carries TRBV5-1 and TRBJ1-2; TRBD1 matches 8 bases. CDR1 and CDR2 (germline): SGHRS, YFSETQ. V lost 4 bases and J lost 7; bases outside the gene matches: 6. The CDR3 covers 13 residues. CDR3 coding DNA: TGCGCCAGCAGCCGGGACAGGTCCTCTGGCTACACCTTC. It yields the protein CASSRDRSSGYTF. Looking up the rest from reference TRBV5-1 and TRBJ1-2 gives the full variable domain: KAGVTQTPRYLIKTRGQQVTLSCSPISGHRSVSWYQQTPGQGLQFLFEYFSETQRNKGNFPGRFSGRQFSNSRSEMNVSTLELGDSALYLCASSRDRSSGYTFGSGTRLTVV.

In this sample, this clonotype turned up many times. The chain joins TRBV20-1 to TRBJ2-5; D uncertain. The CDR3 is made up of 12 amino acids. Germline CDR1 reads DFQATT; CDR2 reads SNEGSKA (reference sequence). Trimming pared 7 bases from V and 2 bases from J, leaving 11 bases between. The CDR3 protein is CSGLVGQETQYF. For the CDR3, the DNA is TGCAGTGGCCTTGTGGGACAAGAGACCCAGTACTTC.

The gene calls are TRBV5-1 and TRBJ2-7; D unclear. The V and J ends lost 5 bases and 5 bases respectively, with 11 bases between them. Germline CDR1 is SGHRS and CDR2 is YFSETQ. The CDR3 totals 12 residues. The CDR3 is CASSGIFDEQYF. CDR3 DNA: TGCGCCAGCAGTGGGATTTTCGACGAGCAGTACTTC.

The DNA of the CDR3 is TGTGCCAGCTCACCGGAAGGCTGGGAGACAATCACTAACTATGGCTACACCTTC. Residues: CASSPEGWETITNYGYTF. The rearrangement links TRBV18 to TRBJ1-2; no definite D call. The CDR3 is made up of 18 amino acids. CDR1 is KGHSH, CDR2 LQKENI, per germline. Trimming removed 3 bases at V and 0 bases at J, with 20 bases between.

The rearrangement uses TRBV5-1 and TRBJ1-4; no clear D gene. Deletions cut 3 bases from V and 0 bases from J, with 9 bases between. Per the germline V gene, CDR1 is SGHRS and CDR2 is YFSETQ. This CDR3 comprises 15 residues. CDR3: CASSSSPATNEKLFF. In DNA form, the CDR3 reads TGCGCCAGCAGCTCGTCCCCGGCAACTAATGAAAAACTGTTTTTT.

This clonotype came up many times. V and J are TRBV5-1 and TRBJ2-1, with TRBD2 matching 7 bases. The CDR3 spans 16 residues. With V trimmed by 3 bases and J by 8 bases, 14 bases remained unmatched. CDR1 is SGHRS, CDR2 YFSETQ, per germline. This CDR3 reads CASSSPGGGRGDEQFF. CDR3 sequence (DNA): TGCGCCAGCAGCTCGCCGGGCGGCGGGAGAGGCGATGAGCAGTTCTTC.

This chain uses TRBV6-5 with TRBJ2-7; no firm D call. The CDR3 has 11 amino acids. The V gene's germline CDR1 is MNHEY and CDR2 SVGAGI. V lost 0 bases to trimming and J lost 6 bases, with 3 bases between them. CDR3 coding DNA: TGTGCCAGCAGTTACTCCCGCGAGCAGTACTTC. This translates into CASSYSREQYF.

The chain recombines TRBV29-1 with TRBJ1-1; D ambiguous. The CDR3 totals 12 residues. In germline, CDR1 is SQVTM, CDR2 ANQGSEA. The V end lost 4 bases, the J end lost 4 bases, and 10 bases lay between the germline ends. The CDR3 DNA sequence: TGCAGCGTTGGACCCTACACCACTGAAGCTTTCTTT. It specifies CSVGPYTTEAFF.

This clonotype was counted ten times or more. The rearrangement joins TRBV18 to TRBJ2-1; 10 nucleotides match TRBD1. In germline, CDR1 is KGHSH, CDR2 LQKENI. V gave up 3 bases and J gave up 6 bases; unmatched junction bases: 14. The CDR3 covers 18 residues. The CDR3 bases are TGTGCCAGCTCACCTGCAACGAAAAGGGACAGGGGCAGCAATGAGCAGTTCTTC. Its translation: CASSPATKRDRGSNEQFF.

This clonotype was counted at least ten times. This sequence joins TRBV7-2 and TRBJ2-1; 11 positions agree with TRBD2. The length of the CDR3 is 15 residues. V lost 5 bases and J lost 6; bases outside the gene matches: 6. Per germline, CDR1 SGHTA and CDR2 FQGNSA. CDR3 coding DNA: TGTGCCAGCAGCCCTCGTGGACTAGCGGGCAATGAGCAGTTCTTC. This codes for CASSPRGLAGNEQFF.

This clonotype was counted ten times or more. The J gene is TRBJ1-4, the V gene TRBV15, with D possibly matching TRBD1 (5 bases). The CDR3 totals 14 residues. CDR1 LNHNV and CDR2 YYDKDF come from the germline V gene (reference sequence). Trimming took 0 bases from V and 8 from J, leaving 10 bases between them. The chain's CDR3 is CATSRDVGREKLFF. DNA of the CDR3: TGTGCCACCAGCAGAGACGTGGGGCGAGAAAAACTGTTTTTT.

Comment on this clonotype: Its ends do not fully match the called genes, so a read error is possible. V gene TRBV7-6 combines with J gene TRBJ1-1; a weak D match, TRBD1 (5 bases). CDR1 and CDR2 from the germline V gene are SGHVS and FNYEAQ. CDR3 size: 15 residues. CDR3 nucleotides: TGTACCAGCAGCTTAGTACGACAGAAGAACACTGAAGCTTTCTTT. Encoded protein: CTSSLVRQKNTEAFF.

This clonotype appeared many times. This chain links TRBV6-1 with TRBJ1-2, with D perhaps TRBD1 (5 bases). The CDR3 length is 13 residues. Germline V gene lookup returns CDR1 MNHNS and CDR2 SASEGT. V was pared by 5 bases and J by 4 bases, with 11 bases between. CDR3 in amino acids: CASSPGSGYGYTF. The DNA for the CDR3 is TGTGCCAGCAGTCCAGGGTCTGGCTATGGCTACACCTTC.

This clonotype has a count of ten or more. V gene TRBV7-9 combines with J gene TRBJ2-7; D gene unclear. The CDR3 consists of 12 residues. Trimming left V 0 bases short and J 4 bases short, with 4 bases between. Germline values: CDR1 SEHNR, CDR2 FQNEAQ (reference sequence). CDR3 nucleotides: TGTGCCAGCAGCTTAGCGCCGTACGAGCAGTACTTC. It translates to CASSLAPYEQYF. Drawing the rest from reference TRBV7-9 and TRBJ2-7, the complete variable domain is DTGVSQNPRHKITKRGQNVTFRCDPISEHNRLYWYRQTLGQGPEFLTYFQNEAQLEKSRLLSDRFSAERPKGSFSTLEIQRTEQGDSAMYLCASSLAPYEQYFGPGTRLTVT.

The chain uses TRBV20-1 and TRBJ1-4; tentatively, D is TRBD1 (5 bases). The CDR3 runs to 14 residues. Trimming stripped 3 bases from V and 5 bases from J, with 13 bases between. Germline CDR1 and CDR2: DFQATT and SNEGSKA (reference sequence). This CDR3 is CSARVPAGNEKLFF. The CDR3 DNA sequence: TGCAGTGCTAGGGTCCCGGCAGGGAATGAAAAACTGTTTTTT.

This clonotype was counted ten times or more. The chain is built from TRBV7-2 and TRBJ2-7; 7 bases line up with TRBD1. Trimming took 4 bases from V and 6 from J; bases not matched to a gene: 15. CDR3 length: 16 residues. Germline assignment: CDR1 SGHTA and CDR2 FQGNSA. The CDR3 DNA sequence: TGTGCCAGCAGCTCGAAACGAACCGGGACAGCTTCCGAGCAGTACTTC. The encoded protein is CASSSKRTGTASEQYF.